The clone carrying this T cell receptor beta chain was recorded a few times. Germline V lookup: CDR1 SGHTA, CDR2 FQGNSA. V dropped 2 bases and J dropped 6 bases, with 6 bases sitting between them. This CDR3 is 12 amino acids long. The RNA, 0.5 to 1 ug, was put through reverse transcription using random hexamers. TCRdb processed the immunoSEQ multiplex PCR reads anew with MiXCR; each CDR3 protein has one entry. This table has approximately 74,000 distinct CDR3 sequences, around 93% appearing once. This entry is derived from a study of CD8 T cells in Susac syndrome. The chain recombines TRBV7-2 with TRBJ2-3, with D unresolved. The origin of this receptor is a human donor with Susac syndrome. Sequences were obtained from CD4+ T cells from PBMCs. The CDR3 nucleotides are TGTGCCAGCAGCTTACGTCCGGATACGCAGTATTTT. Its protein is CASSLRPDTQYF.